A single sample gave rise to the 15 T cell receptor beta chains below, sequenced in a study of T cell clones after liver transplantation. Produced via immunoSEQ multiplex PCR; TCRdb's table is partial and in-frame only. The sample carries more than 20,000 clones, 80% to 95% recorded once. The sample here was CD8+ T cells from blood, taken around 27 months after liver transplant. The receptors come from a human patient who received a liver transplant. Part of the T cell pool may stem from the graft donor.

J is TRBJ2-2 and V is TRBV29-1; D unresolved. Germline CDR1 is SQVTM and CDR2 is ANQGSEA. V lost 0 bases to trimming and J lost 1 base, with 6 bases between them. This CDR3 is 14 amino acids long. CDR3 DNA sequence: TGCAGCGTTGAAGATGGTCGGAACACCGGGGAGCTGTTTTTT. It encodes CSVEDGRNTGELFF.

The rearrangement links TRBV27 to TRBJ2-2; D uncertain. The CDR3 extends over 14 amino acids. Trimming took 0 bases from V and 6 from J, leaving 8 bases between them. Germline V gene lookup returns CDR1 MNHEY and CDR2 SMNVEV (reference sequence). CDR3 amino acids: CASSLSPGSGELFF. The CDR3 DNA reads as TGTGCCAGCAGTTTATCTCCTGGGTCCGGGGAGCTGTTTTTT.

The V gene is TRBV4-3, the J gene TRBJ2-1; 8 nucleotides line up with TRBD1. CDR1 and CDR2 from the germline V gene are LGHNA and YSLEER. The CDR3 consists of 15 residues. V lost 4 bases, J lost 3 bases, and 5 bases stayed unmatched. The DNA for the CDR3 is TGCGCCAGCAGCCTCGGACAGGGATTCTACAATGAGCAGTTCTTC. The encoded protein is CASSLGQGFYNEQFF.

V gene TRBV12-5 combines with J gene TRBJ1-2, with no clear D. Germline lookup yields CDR1 LGHNT and CDR2 FRNRAP. V was shortened by 2 bases and J by 5 bases, with 12 bases between the two germline ends. This CDR3 comprises 14 residues. CDR3 loop: CASGLREPGYGYTF. CDR3 in DNA: TGTGCTAGTGGTTTGAGGGAACCCGGATATGGCTACACCTTC.

The chain carries TRBV4-1 and TRBJ2-7; D perhaps matches TRBD1 (6 bases). Germline assignment: CDR1 MGHRA and CDR2 YSYEKL. The CDR3 sequence is 15 residues long. V was shortened by 4 bases and J by 4 bases, with 17 bases between the two germline ends. The CDR3 loop reads CASSPRSGDNYEQYF. The CDR3 DNA reads as TGCGCCAGCAGCCCCCGGTCAGGGGACAATTACGAGCAGTACTTC.

This sequence joins TRBV9 and TRBJ2-1; 12 bases align to TRBD2. After removal of 3 bases from V and 8 bases from J, the junction contained 6 bases not matched to a gene. Germline V gene sequence: CDR1 SGDLS, CDR2 YYNGEE. The CDR3 contains 15 residues. CDR3 sequence reads: CASSATSGRYDEQFF. CDR3 nucleotides: TGTGCCAGCAGCGCGACTAGCGGGAGATACGATGAGCAGTTCTTC. Based on the CDR3 plus reference TRBV9 and TRBJ2-1, the full variable domain is DSGVTQTPKHLITATGQRVTLRCSPRSGDLSVYWYQQSLDQGLQFLIQYYNGEERAKGNILERFSAQQFPDLHSELNLSSLELGDSALYFCASSATSGRYDEQFFGPGTRLTVL.

J is TRBJ2-5 and V is TRBV27; D gene uncertain. Germline V lookup: CDR1 MNHEY, CDR2 SMNVEV (reference sequence). CDR3 length equals 13 residues. Trimming took 1 base from V and 5 from J, leaving 8 bases between them. The CDR3 region is CASSLLNGETQYF. CDR3 in DNA: TGTGCCAGCAGTTTATTAAACGGGGAGACCCAGTACTTC.

The V call is TRBV27, the J call TRBJ1-5, with TRBD1 as a possible D gene (5 bases). CDR1 is MNHEY and CDR2 is SMNVEV in the germline V gene (reference sequence). The V end was cut by 1 base, the J end by 2 bases, with 6 bases between. This CDR3 is 14 amino acids long. The CDR3 reads CASSLLGRNQPQHF. In DNA, the CDR3 is TGTGCCAGCAGTTTATTGGGGCGCAATCAGCCCCAGCATTTT.

This sequence joins TRBV27 and TRBJ2-3; D is perhaps TRBD1 (5 bases). The germline V gene has CDR1 MNHEY and CDR2 SMNVEV (reference sequence). This CDR3 is built from 15 residues. Trimming stripped 6 bases from V and 2 bases from J, with 15 bases between. The CDR3 DNA sequence: TGTGCCAGCAGAGGCAGGGTAACGGCCACAGATACGCAGTATTTT. It encodes CASRGRVTATDTQYF.

The V call is TRBV4-2, the J call TRBJ2-1; 7 bases are a match to TRBD2. V lost 1 base and J lost 4; bases outside the gene matches: 7. CDR1 is LGHNA, CDR2 YNFKEQ, per germline. The CDR3 runs 16 residues. As DNA, the CDR3 is TGTGCCAGCAGCCAAGTTACGGGAGGCCAGTACAATGAGCAGTTCTTC. Translated: CASSQVTGGQYNEQFF.

A single count supports this clone. DNA for the CDR3: TGTGCCAGCAGTTACTCGTTCTCCAGGGGTAACACTGAAGCTTTCTTT. This translates into CASSYSFSRGNTEAFF. The chain combines TRBV6-5 with TRBJ1-1; D possibly corresponds to TRBD1 (6 bases). Germline V gene lookup returns CDR1 MNHEY and CDR2 SVGAGI. V gave up 0 bases and J gave up 2 bases, with 13 bases separating them. This CDR3 is built from 16 residues.

This clone is a singleton in its sample. The J gene is TRBJ2-5, the V gene TRBV19; a possible D gene is TRBD1 (8 bases). Trimming removed 6 bases from V and 5 bases from J, with 22 bases in between. Germline values: CDR1 LNHDA, CDR2 SQIVND (reference sequence). The CDR3 runs 16 residues. In DNA, the CDR3 is TGTGCCAGTAGCCAGGACAGGGAGGGTTTACAGGAGACCCAGTACTTC. It encodes CASSQDREGLQETQYF.

The V and J genes are TRBV5-4 and TRBJ2-3; no clear D. Trimming removed 0 bases from V and 3 bases from J, with 20 bases in between. The CDR3 consists of 18 residues. CDR1 and CDR2 from the germline V gene are SGHNT and YYREEE (reference sequence). For the CDR3, the DNA is TGTGCCAGCAGCTTGGGCGTGCAGATCGGGCTAGTGACAGATACGCAGTATTTT. Translating it yields CASSLGVQIGLVTDTQYF.

The rearrangement uses TRBV28 and TRBJ2-3; either TRBD1 or TRBD2 may fit D (6 bases each). V was clipped by 7 bases and J by 1 base, with 15 bases between them. The CDR3 is 15 residues long. CDR1 MDHEN and CDR2 SYDVKM come from the germline V gene. CDR3 sequence reads: CASINPRGGTDTQYF. In nucleotides, the CDR3 is TGTGCCAGCATAAACCCGAGGGGGGGCACAGATACGCAGTATTTT.

The rearrangement links TRBV7-9 to TRBJ2-3; TRBD2 is a possible D gene (5 bases). Deletions cut 0 bases from V and 2 bases from J, with 9 bases between. Germline CDR1 SEHNR, CDR2 FQNEAQ (reference sequence). This CDR3 region has 15 residues. CDR3 sequence: CASSLARGITDTQYF. DNA of the CDR3: TGTGCCAGCAGCTTAGCGCGAGGGATCACAGATACGCAGTATTTT.